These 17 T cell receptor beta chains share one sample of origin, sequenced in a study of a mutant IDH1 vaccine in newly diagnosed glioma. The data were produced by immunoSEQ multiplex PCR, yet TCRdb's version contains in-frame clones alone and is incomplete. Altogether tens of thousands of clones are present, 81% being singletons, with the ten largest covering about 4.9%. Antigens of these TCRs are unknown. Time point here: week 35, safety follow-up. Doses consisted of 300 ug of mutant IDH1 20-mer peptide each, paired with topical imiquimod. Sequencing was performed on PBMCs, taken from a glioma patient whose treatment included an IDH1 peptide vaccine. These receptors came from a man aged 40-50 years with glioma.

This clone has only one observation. CDR3: CASSLSVSYEQYF. The DNA of the CDR3 is TGTGCCAGCAGTTTATCAGTTTCCTACGAGCAGTACTTC. The chain employs TRBV27 and TRBJ2-7; D is ambiguous. Germline CDR1 MNHEY, CDR2 SMNVEV (reference sequence). CDR3 size: 13 residues. V was clipped by 0 bases and J by 1 base, with 4 bases between them.

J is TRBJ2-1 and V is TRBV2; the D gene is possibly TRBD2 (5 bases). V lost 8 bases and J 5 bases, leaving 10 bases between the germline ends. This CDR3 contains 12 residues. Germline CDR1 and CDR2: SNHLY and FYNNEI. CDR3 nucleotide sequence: TGTGCCAGCTATTCGGGGAACAATGAGCAGTTCTTC. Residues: CASYSGNNEQFF.

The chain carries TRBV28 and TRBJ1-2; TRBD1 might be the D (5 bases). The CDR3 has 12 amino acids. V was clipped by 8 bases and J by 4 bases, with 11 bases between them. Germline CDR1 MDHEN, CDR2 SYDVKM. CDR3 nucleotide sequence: TGTGCCAGCGTAAGGGGACCCTATGGCTACACCTTC. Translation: CASVRGPYGYTF.

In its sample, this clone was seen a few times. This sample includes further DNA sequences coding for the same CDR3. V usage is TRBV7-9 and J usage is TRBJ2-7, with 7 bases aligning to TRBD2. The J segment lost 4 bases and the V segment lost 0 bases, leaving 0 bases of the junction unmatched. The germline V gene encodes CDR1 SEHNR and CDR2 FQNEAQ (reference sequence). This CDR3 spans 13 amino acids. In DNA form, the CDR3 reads TGTGCCAGCAGCTTAGCGGGAGGGTACGAGCAGTACTTC. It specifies CASSLAGGYEQYF.

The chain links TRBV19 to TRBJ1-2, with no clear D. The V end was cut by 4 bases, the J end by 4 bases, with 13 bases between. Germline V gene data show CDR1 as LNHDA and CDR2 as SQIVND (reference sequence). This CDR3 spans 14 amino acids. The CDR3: CASSSPGWSYGYTF. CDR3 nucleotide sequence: TGTGCCAGTAGTAGTCCGGGTTGGAGCTATGGCTACACCTTC. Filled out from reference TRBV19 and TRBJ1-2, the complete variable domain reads DGGITQSPKYLFRKEGQNVTLSCEQNLNHDAMYWYRQDPGQGLRLIYYSQIVNDFQKGDIAEGYSVSREKKESFPLTVTSAQKNPTAFYLCASSSPGWSYGYTFGSGTRLTVV.

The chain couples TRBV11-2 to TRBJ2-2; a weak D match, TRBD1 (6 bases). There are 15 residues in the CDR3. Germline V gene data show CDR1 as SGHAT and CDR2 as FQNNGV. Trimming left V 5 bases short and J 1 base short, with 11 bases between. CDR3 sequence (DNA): TGTGCCAGCAGCCCTAGACAGGAGAACACCGGGGAGCTGTTTTTT. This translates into CASSPRQENTGELFF.

The DNA of the CDR3 is TGCGCCAGCAGAGACCTAGGACTAGCGGAAAACTACTACGAGCAGTACTTC. Amino acids: CASRDLGLAENYYEQYF. The rearrangement uses TRBV10-2 and TRBJ2-7, with TRBD2 identical over 10 bases. Germline V gene lookup returns CDR1 WSHSY and CDR2 SAAADI. The CDR3 has 17 amino acids. V was clipped by 6 bases and J by 3 bases; unmatched bases: 14.

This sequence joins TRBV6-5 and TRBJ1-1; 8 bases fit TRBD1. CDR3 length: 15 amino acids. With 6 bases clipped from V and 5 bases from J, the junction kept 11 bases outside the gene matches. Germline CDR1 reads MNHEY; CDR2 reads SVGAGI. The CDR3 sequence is CASSFSETGVTEAFF. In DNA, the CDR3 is TGTGCCAGCAGCTTCTCCGAGACAGGGGTTACTGAAGCTTTCTTT.

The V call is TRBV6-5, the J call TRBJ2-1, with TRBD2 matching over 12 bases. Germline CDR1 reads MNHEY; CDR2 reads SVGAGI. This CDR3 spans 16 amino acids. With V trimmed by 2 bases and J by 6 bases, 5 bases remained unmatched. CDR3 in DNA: TGTGCCAGCAGTTACCGGACTAGCGGGATACCCAATGAGCAGTTCTTC. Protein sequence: CASSYRTSGIPNEQFF.

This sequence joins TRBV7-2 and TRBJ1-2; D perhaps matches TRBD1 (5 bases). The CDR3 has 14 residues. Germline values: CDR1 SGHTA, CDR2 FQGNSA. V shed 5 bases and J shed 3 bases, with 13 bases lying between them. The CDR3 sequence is CASSPVGRDYGYTF. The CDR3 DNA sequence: TGTGCCAGCAGCCCCGTTGGCAGGGACTATGGCTACACCTTC. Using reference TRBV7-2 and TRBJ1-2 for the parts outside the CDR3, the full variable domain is GAGVSQSPSNKVTEKGKDVELRCDPISGHTALYWYRQSLGQGLEFLIYFQGNSAPDKSGLPSDRFSAERTGGSVSTLTIQRTQQEDSAVYLCASSPVGRDYGYTFGSGTRLTVV.

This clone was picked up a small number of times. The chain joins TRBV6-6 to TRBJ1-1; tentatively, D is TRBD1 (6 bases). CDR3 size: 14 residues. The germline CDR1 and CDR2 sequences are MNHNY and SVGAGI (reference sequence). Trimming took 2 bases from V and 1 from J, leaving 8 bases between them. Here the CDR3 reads CASSYGQKNTEAFF. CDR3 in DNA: TGTGCCAGCAGTTACGGACAGAAGAACACTGAAGCTTTCTTT.

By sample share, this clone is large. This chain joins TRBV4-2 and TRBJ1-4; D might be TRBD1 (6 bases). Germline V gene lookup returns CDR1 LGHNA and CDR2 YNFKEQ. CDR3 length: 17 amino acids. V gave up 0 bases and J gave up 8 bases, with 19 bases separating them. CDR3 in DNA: TGTGCCAGCAGCCAAGAGGCGGTAACAGGGAGGAAAGAAAAACTGTTTTTT. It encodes CASSQEAVTGRKEKLFF.

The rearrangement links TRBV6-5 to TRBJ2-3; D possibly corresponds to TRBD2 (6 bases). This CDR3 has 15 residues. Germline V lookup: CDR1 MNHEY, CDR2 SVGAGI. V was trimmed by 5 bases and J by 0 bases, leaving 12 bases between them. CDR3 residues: CASSVTRASTDTQYF. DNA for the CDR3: TGTGCCAGCAGTGTGACTAGAGCTAGCACAGATACGCAGTATTTT.

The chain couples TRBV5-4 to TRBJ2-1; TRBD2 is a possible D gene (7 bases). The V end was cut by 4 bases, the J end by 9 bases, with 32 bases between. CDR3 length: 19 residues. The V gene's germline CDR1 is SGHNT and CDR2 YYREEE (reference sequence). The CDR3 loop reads CASSLEELAGEGVGGEQFF. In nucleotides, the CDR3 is TGTGCCAGCAGCCTGGAGGAACTTGCGGGAGAGGGGGTAGGGGGTGAGCAGTTCTTC.

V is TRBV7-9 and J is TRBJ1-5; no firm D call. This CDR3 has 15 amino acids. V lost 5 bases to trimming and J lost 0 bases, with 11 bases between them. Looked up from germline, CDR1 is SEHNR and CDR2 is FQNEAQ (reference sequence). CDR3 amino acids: CASSPSGDSNQPQHF. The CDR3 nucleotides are TGTGCCAGCAGCCCCAGCGGGGATAGCAATCAGCCCCAGCATTTT.

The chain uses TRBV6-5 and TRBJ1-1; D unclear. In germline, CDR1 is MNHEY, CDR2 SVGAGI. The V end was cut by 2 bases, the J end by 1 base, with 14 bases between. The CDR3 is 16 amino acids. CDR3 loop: CASSYQVYGENTEAFF. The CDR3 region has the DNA TGTGCCAGCAGTTACCAGGTTTACGGGGAGAACACTGAAGCTTTCTTT.

CDR3 DNA: TGTGCCAGTAGTATCGAACCGGGACAGAGCTCTGGGGCCAACGTCCTGACTTTC. Translated: CASSIEPGQSSGANVLTF. The chain joins TRBV19 to TRBJ2-6; 7 bases align to TRBD1. There are 18 residues in the CDR3. V trimming: 3 bases; J trimming: 0 bases; junction bases outside the gene matches: 8. Germline V CDR1 and CDR2: LNHDA, SQIVND (reference sequence).